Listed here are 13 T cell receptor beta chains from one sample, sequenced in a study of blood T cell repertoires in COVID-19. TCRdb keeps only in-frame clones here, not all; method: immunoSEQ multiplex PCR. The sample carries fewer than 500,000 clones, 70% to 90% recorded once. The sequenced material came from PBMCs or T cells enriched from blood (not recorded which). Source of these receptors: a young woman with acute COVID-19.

For the CDR3, the DNA is TGTGCCAGCAGAAAAGAGGGGGGGAACTATGGCTACACCTTC. Translating gives CASRKEGGNYGYTF. The V gene is TRBV9, the J gene TRBJ1-2, with a possible D match to TRBD1 (6 bases). The CDR3 is 14 residues long. The germline V gene encodes CDR1 SGDLS and CDR2 YYNGEE. V was shortened by 5 bases and J by 2 bases, with 13 bases between the two germline ends.

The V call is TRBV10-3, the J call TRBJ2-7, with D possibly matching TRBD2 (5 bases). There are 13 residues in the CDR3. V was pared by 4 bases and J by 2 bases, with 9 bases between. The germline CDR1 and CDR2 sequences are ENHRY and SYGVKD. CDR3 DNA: TGTGCCATCAGTGGACTGGGAGCCTACGAGCAGTACTTC. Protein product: CAISGLGAYEQYF.

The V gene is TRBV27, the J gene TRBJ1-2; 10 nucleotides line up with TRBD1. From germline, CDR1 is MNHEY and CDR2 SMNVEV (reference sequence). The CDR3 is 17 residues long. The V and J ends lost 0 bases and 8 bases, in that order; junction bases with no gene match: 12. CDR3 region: CASSLSRRGQGRGGYTF. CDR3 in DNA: TGTGCCAGCAGTTTATCTAGAAGGGGACAGGGGCGAGGAGGCTACACCTTC.

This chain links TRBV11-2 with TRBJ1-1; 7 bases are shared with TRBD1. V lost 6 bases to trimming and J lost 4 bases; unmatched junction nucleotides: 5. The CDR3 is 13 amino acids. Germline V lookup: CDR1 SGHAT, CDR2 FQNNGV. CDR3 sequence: CASSSQGGTEAFF. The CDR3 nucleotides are TGTGCCAGCAGTTCTCAGGGGGGCACTGAAGCTTTCTTT.

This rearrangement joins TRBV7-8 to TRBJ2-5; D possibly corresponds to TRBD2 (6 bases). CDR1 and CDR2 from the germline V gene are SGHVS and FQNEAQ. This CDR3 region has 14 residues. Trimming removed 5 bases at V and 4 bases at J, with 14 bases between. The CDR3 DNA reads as TGTGCCAGCAGCATAGGGACTCACGGAGAGACCCAGTACTTC. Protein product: CASSIGTHGETQYF.

The CDR3 loop reads CASSVLLGTGDNEQFF. CDR3 DNA sequence: TGTGCCAGTAGTGTCCTCCTAGGGACAGGGGACAATGAGCAGTTCTTC. The J gene is TRBJ2-1, the V gene TRBV19; 10 nucleotides agree with TRBD1. J lost 5 bases, V lost 5 bases, and 9 bases had no gene match. The CDR3 loop spans 16 amino acids. Germline V gives CDR1 LNHDA, CDR2 SQIVND (reference sequence).

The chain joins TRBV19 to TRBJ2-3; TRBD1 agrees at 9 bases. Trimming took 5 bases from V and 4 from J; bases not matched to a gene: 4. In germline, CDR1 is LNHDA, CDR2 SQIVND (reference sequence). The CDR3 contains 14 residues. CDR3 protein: CASSYRGLSDTQYF. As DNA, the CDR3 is TGTGCCAGTAGTTACAGGGGGCTGTCAGATACGCAGTATTTT.

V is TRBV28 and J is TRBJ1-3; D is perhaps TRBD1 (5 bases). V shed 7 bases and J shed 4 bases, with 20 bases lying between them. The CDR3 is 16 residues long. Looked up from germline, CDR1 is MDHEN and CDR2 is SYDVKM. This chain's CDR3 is CASTLNPRVEGNTIYF. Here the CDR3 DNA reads TGTGCCAGCACTCTTAACCCCAGGGTAGAAGGAAACACCATATATTTT.

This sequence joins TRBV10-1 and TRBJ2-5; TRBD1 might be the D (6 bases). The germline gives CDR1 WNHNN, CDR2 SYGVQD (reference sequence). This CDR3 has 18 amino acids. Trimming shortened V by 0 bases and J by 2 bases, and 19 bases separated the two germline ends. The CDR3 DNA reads TGCGCCAGCAGTGAGTCGGGCAGGGGACGGTGGGGACAAGAGACCCAGTACTTC. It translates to CASSESGRGRWGQETQYF.

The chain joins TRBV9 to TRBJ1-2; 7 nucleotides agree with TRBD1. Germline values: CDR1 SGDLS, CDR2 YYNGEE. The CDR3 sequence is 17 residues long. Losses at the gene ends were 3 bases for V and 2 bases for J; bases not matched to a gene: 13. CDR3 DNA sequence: TGTGCCAGCAGCGCCCACTCCCCAGGGGGTTTGAACTATGGCTACACCTTC. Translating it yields CASSAHSPGGLNYGYTF.

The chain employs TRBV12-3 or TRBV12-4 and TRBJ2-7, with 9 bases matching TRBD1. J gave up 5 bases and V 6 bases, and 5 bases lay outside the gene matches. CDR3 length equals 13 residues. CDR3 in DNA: TGTGCCAGCAGCCCGACAGGGGGGAACGAGCAGTACTTC. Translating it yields CASSPTGGNEQYF.

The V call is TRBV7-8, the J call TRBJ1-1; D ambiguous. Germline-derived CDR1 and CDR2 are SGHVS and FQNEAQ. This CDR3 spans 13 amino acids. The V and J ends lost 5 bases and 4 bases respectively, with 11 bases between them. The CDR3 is CASSRKESTEAFF. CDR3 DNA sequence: TGTGCCAGCAGCCGAAAGGAGAGCACTGAAGCTTTCTTT.

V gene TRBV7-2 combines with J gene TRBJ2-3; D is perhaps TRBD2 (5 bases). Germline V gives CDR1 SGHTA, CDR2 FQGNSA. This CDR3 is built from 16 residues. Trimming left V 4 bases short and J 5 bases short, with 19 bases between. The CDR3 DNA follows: TGTGCCAGCAGCTCGACACTAGTTGGGGTAGGAGATACGCAGTATTTT. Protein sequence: CASSSTLVGVGDTQYF.